What follows is one TCR beta chain and its context. The antigen remains undetermined. Germline values: CDR1 LNHDA, CDR2 SQIVND (reference sequence). The CDR3 loop spans 15 amino acids. V was pared by 2 bases and J by 8 bases, with 8 bases of the junction left unmatched. This specimen belongs to a study of T cells in Graves' hyperthyroidism and ophthalmopathy. Looking at the study overall: Peripheral blood was drawn at first diagnosis, prior to all treatment. Study-wide findings and caveats: The model forecast ophthalmopathy, anticipating it by a median around 6.9 months before onset.

Amplification yielded TCR beta CDR3 regions, with RNA transcripts as the source. Initially, a first-round RT-PCR of the TCR CDR3 employed the HTBI primer set. MiXCR, run by TCRdb on the multiplex PCR reads, gives a single entry per CDR3 protein. In the table there are 250,000 to 300,000 distinct CDR3 sequences, about 16% of which are singletons. Diagnosis rested on symptoms, serum thyroxine and TRAb, thyroid ultrasound, and orbital computed tomography. The chain has TRBV19 and TRBJ2-1, with 8 nucleotides matching TRBD2. The sequenced sample consisted of blood. The TCR was taken from a woman aged 50 to 60 with Graves' hyperthyroidism that later progressed to Graves' ophthalmopathy. CDR3 sequence: CASSILGRATDEQFF. CDR3 sequence (DNA): TGTGCCAGTAGTATACTCGGGAGGGCCACGGATGAGCAGTTCTTC.